A selection of T cell receptor beta chains follows, all from one sample in a study of T cell repertoires in cytomegalovirus infection. TCRdb itself ran the reads through MiXCR, one entry per CDR3 protein. The sample holds hundreds of thousands of distinct CDR3 sequences, roughly 46% seen once. No antigen has been assigned to these receptors. The specimen was cultured PBMCs, collected from culture after CMV antigen stimulation. These receptor sequences come from a human donor in good health (CMV status not recorded). Some clones in this sample may be carry-over from other donors' samples. CDR3s include the opening cysteine and the closing phenylalanine or tryptophan. A D gene is named only where the DNA matches it firmly. Expanded clones get a size class; other rows say once, few or many, or leave the size out.

v_call	j_call	clone_size	d_call	cdr3_nt	cdr3_aa
TRBV12-3/TRBV12-4	TRBJ2-1	.	.	TGTGCCAGCAGTTTAGCGCTCCCGACCTACAATGAGCAGTTCTTC	CASSLALPTYNEQFF
TRBV30	TRBJ2-2	.	.	TGTGCCTGGAGTGGCCGTCTACTAACCACCGGGGAGCTGTTTTTT	CAWSGRLLTTGELFF
TRBV7-2	TRBJ2-1	few	TRBD2	TGTGCCAGCAGCCCACGGACTAGCGGGTTCACCTACAATGAGCAGTTCTTC	CASSPRTSGFTYNEQFF
TRBV7-2	TRBJ2-7	.	.	TGTGCCAGCAGCTTTTTCGTGGGTCACTCCTACGAGCAGTACTTC	CASSFFVGHSYEQYF
TRBV7-9	TRBJ1-2	many	.	TGTGCCAGCAACCGACCAGACAGTAACTATGGCTACACCTTC	CASNRPDSNYGYTF
TRBV4-3	TRBJ2-5	few	TRBD1	TGCGCCAGCAGCCAAGAGTGGGGACAGTGGGCCACCACGACCCAAGAGACCCAGTACTTC	CASSQEWGQWATTTQETQYF
TRBV6-6	TRBJ1-2	few	TRBD1	TGTGCCAGCAGTATAACTACAGGGGGGGGGCATGGCTACACCTTC	CASSITTGGGHGYTF
TRBV28	TRBJ1-2	few	TRBD1	TGTGCCAGCAACGCTGTGGATGACAGGGTGGGCTACACCTTC	CASNAVDDRVGYTF
TRBV7-2	TRBJ2-2	.	.	TGTGCCAGCAGCCCCCCTTCCGGGCAGGGACCGAACACCGGGGAGCTGTTTTTT	CASSPPSGQGPNTGELFF
TRBV12-3/TRBV12-4	TRBJ2-3	.	TRBD2	TGTGCCAGCAGCCGCCGGGGGGGCGATACGCAGTATTTT	CASSRRGGDTQYF
TRBV6-5	TRBJ2-1	.	.	TGTGCCACCCTCAGGGCTACGGGCAATGAGCAGTTCTTC	CATLRATGNEQFF
TRBV5-6	TRBJ2-7	.	TRBD1	TGTGCCAGCAGCTTGTTCCGTCCCATGGACAGGCCCCTCTACGAGCAGTACTTC	CASSLFRPMDRPLYEQYF
TRBV12-3/TRBV12-4	TRBJ1-1	many	.	TGTGCCAGCATCTCAACCGGGGGCACTGAAGCTTTCTTT	CASISTGGTEAFF
TRBV18	TRBJ1-5	.	.	TGTGCCAGCTCACACGGACCGGACTATAGCAATCAGCCCCAGCATTTT	CASSHGPDYSNQPQHF
TRBV7-8	TRBJ2-5	many	.	TGTGCCAGCAGCTTTTGGCGGGAGACCCAGTACTTC	CASSFWRETQYF
TRBV12-3/TRBV12-4	TRBJ1-4	few	.	TGTGCCAGCAGTTTAGTAAAGATTGGCGCCGGAAAACTGTTTTTT	CASSLVKIGAGKLFF
TRBV7-6	TRBJ2-2	.	TRBD1	TGTGCCAGCAGCCGACGGGACAGCCACGGGGAGCTGTTTTTT	CASSRRDSHGELFF
TRBV6-1	TRBJ2-7	.	.	TGTGCCAGCAGTGGGCTAGACAGCTACGAGCAGTACTTC	CASSGLDSYEQYF
TRBV5-1	TRBJ2-5	.	.	TGCGCCAGCAGCTACCGGGACCCAGCGGGAGAGACCCAGTACTTC	CASSYRDPAGETQYF
TRBV5-5	TRBJ1-5	once	.	TGTGCCAGCAGCTTTTCCGGGGTCGTCGAGCCCCAGCATTTT	CASSFSGVVEPQHF
TRBV4-3	TRBJ2-2	few	.	TGCGCCAGCAGCCAAGAGGGGGAATCCGGGGAGCTGTTTTTT	CASSQEGESGELFF
TRBV28	TRBJ2-2	few	.	TGTGCCAGCAGCCGGAGGGTACCGCTAACCGGGGAGCTGTTTTTT	CASSRRVPLTGELFF
TRBV7-2	TRBJ2-4	.	TRBD2	TGTGCCAGCAGCCAGACTCGTGCGGGGGACATTCAGTACTTC	CASSQTRAGDIQYF
TRBV7-2	TRBJ2-1	.	.	TGTGCCAGCAGCTTAGCGTTAGGGACTGAGTCCTACAATGAGCAGTTCTTC	CASSLALGTESYNEQFF
TRBV6-2/TRBV6-3	TRBJ2-7	few	TRBD2	TGTGCCAGCAGTTACTTAGCGGGAGGACCCTACGAGCAGTACTTC	CASSYLAGGPYEQYF
TRBV6-5	TRBJ2-7	.	.	TGTGCCAGCAGTTACTCGATCCTGTCCACCTACGAGCAGTACTTC	CASSYSILSTYEQYF
TRBV19	TRBJ2-7	once	.	TGTGCCAGTAGTATTGGGCAGACCGAGCAGTACTTC	CASSIGQTEQYF
TRBV11-2	TRBJ1-2	few	.	TGTGCCAGCAGCTTAATGGGTGATGGCTACACCTTC	CASSLMGDGYTF
TRBV12-3/TRBV12-4	TRBJ2-3	.	.	TGTGCCAGCAGTTTGAGTAAGAACACAGATACGCAGTATTTT	CASSLSKNTDTQYF
TRBV12-3/TRBV12-4	TRBJ2-7	few	.	TGTGCCAGCAGCGAGACAAAGACCTACGAGCAGTACTTC	CASSETKTYEQYF
TRBV6-1	TRBJ1-1	.	.	TGTGCCAGCAGTGAAGGGGCGGGGGTAGGTGAAGCTTTCTTT	CASSEGAGVGEAFF
TRBV5-6	TRBJ2-2	few	.	TGTGCCAGCAGCTTATTGGCTTTTGAGCTGTTTTTT	CASSLLAFELFF
TRBV6-2/TRBV6-3	TRBJ2-2	.	TRBD2	TGTGCCAGCAGTTACGGGCTAGCGGTGAACACCGGGGAGCTGTTTTTT	CASSYGLAVNTGELFF
TRBV12-3/TRBV12-4	TRBJ1-1	few	.	TGTGCCAGCAGTCCCCCGCGGTACACTGAAGCTTTCTTT	CASSPPRYTEAFF
TRBV12-3/TRBV12-4	TRBJ2-1	few	TRBD2	TGTGCCAGCAGTACCACTAGCGGGAACTACAATGAGCAGTTCTTC	CASSTTSGNYNEQFF
TRBV7-2	TRBJ1-1	many	.	TGTGCCAGCAGCATCACAAGGACAGATTTGAACACTGAAGCTTTCTTT	CASSITRTDLNTEAFF
TRBV27	TRBJ1-5	once	.	TGTGCCAGCAGAGACGCCCGGGGGAGAAGTCAGCCCCAGCATTTT	CASRDARGRSQPQHF
TRBV11-2	TRBJ2-7	many	TRBD2	TGTGCCAGCAGCTTAGCGGGAGGGCTGAACGAGCAGTACTTC	CASSLAGGLNEQYF
TRBV12-3/TRBV12-4	TRBJ1-2	few	.	TGTGCCAGCAGTTTATCGGAGGATGACGGCTACACCTTC	CASSLSEDDGYTF
TRBV5-1	TRBJ1-5	once	.	TGCGCCAGCAGCTTGGGAACAGAAAATCAGCCCCAGCATTTT	CASSLGTENQPQHF
TRBV5-3	TRBJ2-5	once	.	TGTGCCAGCAGCTTGAGGACAGCCTCGAAAGTGAAAGAGACCCAGTACTTC	CASSLRTASKVKETQYF
TRBV7-4	TRBJ2-5	.	.	TGTGCCAGCAGCCGCCCGTTTAGTTTCGAGACCCAGTACTTC	CASSRPFSFETQYF
TRBV5-6	TRBJ1-3	.	.	TGTGCCAGCAGCCGGGGACCGAGCTCTGGAAACACCATATATTTT	CASSRGPSSGNTIYF
TRBV7-2	TRBJ1-2	few	.	TGTGCCAGCAGCCCTCCGTTGGCGGCCCTTTATGGCTACACCTTC	CASSPPLAALYGYTF
TRBV19	TRBJ2-7	.	.	TGTGCCAGTAGTGGAAACAGCGGACTCTACGAGCAGTACTTC	CASSGNSGLYEQYF
TRBV7-9	TRBJ1-2	.	.	TGTGCCAGCGTCAGGTCCGGGTACGATGGCTACACCTTC	CASVRSGYDGYTF
TRBV12-3/TRBV12-4	TRBJ2-1	once	.	TGTGCCAGCATGGGGGGGCGCAATGAGCAGTTCTTC	CASMGGRNEQFF
TRBV7-6	TRBJ2-5	once	.	TGTGCCAGCAGCTTGGCTCAGGGACGGCAAGAGACCCAGTACTTC	CASSLAQGRQETQYF
TRBV12-3/TRBV12-4	TRBJ2-1	.	.	TGTGCCAGCAGTTTGGTAGGGATTTTGTTCTTC	CASSLVGILFF
TRBV7-9	TRBJ2-5	few	TRBD2	TGTGCCAGCAGCCACCCTAGCGGGGGGACTCAAGAGACCCAGTACTTC	CASSHPSGGTQETQYF
TRBV6-1	TRBJ2-1	.	.	TGTGCCAGCAGTGAGTGGCGGGGGCAGGTCAATGAGCAGTTCTTC	CASSEWRGQVNEQFF
TRBV2	TRBJ1-4	few	TRBD1	TGTGCCAGCAGCCAACAGGGGGAACTGTTTTTT	CASSQQGELFF
TRBV6-5	TRBJ2-7	.	TRBD2	TGTGCCAGCAGGGAACGGGCGACTAGCGGGAGGCCACAAACCTACGAGCAGTACTTC	CASRERATSGRPQTYEQYF
TRBV7-2	TRBJ2-2	.	TRBD2	TGTGCCAGCAGCTTAGCGGCGGGGGGACTAGCGGGGGGGGCCGGGGAGCTGTTTTTT	CASSLAAGGLAGGAGELFF
TRBV2	TRBJ1-6	.	.	TGTGGCTCGCATAGGATAAGCTCCTATAATTCACCCCTCCACTTT	CGSHRISSYNSPLHF
TRBV2	TRBJ2-7	.	.	TGTGCCAGCAGGGTGGTCGCGACCGAGCAGTACTTC	CASRVVATEQYF